This T cell receptor (beta chain) stems from a study of blood T cell repertoires in COVID-19. Study overall: Sources were T cells, B-cell-depleted T cells, or PBMCs; the material itself was cDNA or gDNA.

Residents of 24 US areas, aged roughly 18 to 89 years, made up the participants. Each participant's cohort was designated according to participant-reported clinical history. Each exposed participant met a COVID-19 case in the 2 weeks preceding study entry. CDR1 and CDR2 (germline): SGHNT, YYREEE (reference sequence). Trimming at V came to 6 bases and at J to 1 base, leaving 8 bases not matched to a gene. CDR3 length equals 15 residues. Sequencing was performed with immunoSEQ multiplex PCR; in TCRdb, only in-frame clones are kept and a portion is missing. Among over 350,000 clones listed, about 89% were seen once.

Sequenced: PBMCs or T cells enriched from blood (not recorded which). This TCR derives from a woman aged 40-49 years who had been exposed to COVID-19. The chain recombines TRBV5-4 with TRBJ1-1, with 8 nucleotides matching TRBD1. This CDR3 reads CASTLGQGANTEAFF. The CDR3, as DNA: TGTGCCAGCACCCTGGGGCAGGGGGCGAACACTGAAGCTTTCTTT.